This TCR beta chain derives from a study of shared clonotypes between healthy human individuals. About the research overall: Three plates each covered CD4 naive and memory; CD8 naive two, CD8 memory one.

The CDR3 extends over 11 amino acids. The V end lost 0 bases, the J end lost 7 bases, and 4 bases lay between the germline ends. Germline CDR1 is MNHNY and CDR2 is SVGAGI (reference sequence). It was 200 ng DNA, 25,000 to 35,000 T cell genomes, that sorted-subset replicate PCRs used. Assay: immunoSEQ multiplex PCR; the TCRdb copy retains only in-frame clones and omits some. The sample consists of 950,000 to 1,100,000 clones, about 77% of them appearing once. This receptor was taken from a young man in good health. This chain links TRBV6-6 with TRBJ2-7, with D unclear. The sample was memory CD4+ T cells sorted from blood. Subset indicated: CD45RA-negative fraction. This CDR3 reads CASSYSVEQYF. The CDR3 coding sequence is TGTGCCAGCAGTTACTCGGTGGAGCAGTACTTC.